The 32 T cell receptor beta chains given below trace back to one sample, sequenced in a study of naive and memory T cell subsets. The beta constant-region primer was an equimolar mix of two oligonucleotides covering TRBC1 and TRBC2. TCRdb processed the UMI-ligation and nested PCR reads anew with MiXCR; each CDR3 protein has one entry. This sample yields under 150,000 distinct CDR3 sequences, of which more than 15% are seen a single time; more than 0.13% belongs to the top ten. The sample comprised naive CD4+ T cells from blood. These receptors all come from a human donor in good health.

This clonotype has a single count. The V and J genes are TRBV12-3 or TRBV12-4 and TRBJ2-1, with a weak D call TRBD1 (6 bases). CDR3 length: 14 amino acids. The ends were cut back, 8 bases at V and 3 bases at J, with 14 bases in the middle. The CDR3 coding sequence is TGTGCCAGCTACAGAGGGGGTTTCTACAATGAGCAGTTCTTC. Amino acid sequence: CASYRGGFYNEQFF.

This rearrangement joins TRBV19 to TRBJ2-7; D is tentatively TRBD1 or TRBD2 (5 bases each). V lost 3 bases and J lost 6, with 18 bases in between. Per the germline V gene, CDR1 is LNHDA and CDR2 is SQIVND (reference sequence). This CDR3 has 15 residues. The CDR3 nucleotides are TGTGCCAGTAGTATCAGAGGGGCGACGGTGGGCGAGCAGTACTTC. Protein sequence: CASSIRGATVGEQYF.

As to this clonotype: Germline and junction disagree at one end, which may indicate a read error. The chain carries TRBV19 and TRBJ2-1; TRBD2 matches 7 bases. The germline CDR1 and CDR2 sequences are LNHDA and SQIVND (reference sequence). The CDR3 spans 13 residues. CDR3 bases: TGTGCCTCAGTACGTTCGGCGGGAGATACCCTGATCTTC. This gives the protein CASVRSAGDTLIF.

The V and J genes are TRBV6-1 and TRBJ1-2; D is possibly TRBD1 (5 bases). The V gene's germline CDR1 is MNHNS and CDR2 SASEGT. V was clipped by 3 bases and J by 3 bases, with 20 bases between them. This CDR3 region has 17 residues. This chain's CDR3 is CASSDASVGRADYGYTF. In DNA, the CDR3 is TGTGCCAGCAGTGATGCCTCCGTGGGCAGGGCGGACTATGGCTACACCTTC.

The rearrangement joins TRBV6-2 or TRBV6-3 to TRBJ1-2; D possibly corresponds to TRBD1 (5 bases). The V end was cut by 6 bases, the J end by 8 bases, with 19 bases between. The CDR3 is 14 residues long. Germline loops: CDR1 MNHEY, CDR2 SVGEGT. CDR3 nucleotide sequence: TGTGCCAGCAGCCAGACCCAGGGTATGCGCGGCTACACCTTC. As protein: CASSQTQGMRGYTF.

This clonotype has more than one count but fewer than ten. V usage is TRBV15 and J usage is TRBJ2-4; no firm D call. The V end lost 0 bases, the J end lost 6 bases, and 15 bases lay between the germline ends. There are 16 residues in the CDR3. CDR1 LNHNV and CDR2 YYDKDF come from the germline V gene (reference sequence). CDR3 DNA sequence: TGTGCCACCAGCAGAGATTCGGGCAGGTCGGGAAACATTCAGTACTTC. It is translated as CATSRDSGRSGNIQYF. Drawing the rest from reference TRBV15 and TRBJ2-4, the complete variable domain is DAMVIQNPRYQVTQFGKPVTLSCSQTLNHNVMYWYQQKSSQAPKLLFHYYDKDFNNEADTPDNFQSRRPNTSFCFLDIRSPGLGDTAMYLCATSRDSGRSGNIQYFGAGTRLSVL.

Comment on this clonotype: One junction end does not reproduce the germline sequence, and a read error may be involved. The DNA for the CDR3 is TGTGCCAGCAGCTGGTATTTCCGGTGGGACAGGCACTCTGGAAACACCATAAATTTT. Its translation is CASSWYFRWDRHSGNTINF. J is TRBJ1-3 and V is TRBV7-4, with 8 bases aligning to TRBD1. CDR3 length: 19 amino acids. From germline, CDR1 is SGHVT and CDR2 SQSDAQ.

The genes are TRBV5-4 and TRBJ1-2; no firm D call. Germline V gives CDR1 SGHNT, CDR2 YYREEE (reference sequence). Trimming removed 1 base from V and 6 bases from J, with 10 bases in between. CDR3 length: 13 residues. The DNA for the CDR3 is TGTGCCAGCAGCTTGATCTCAGCAGATGGCTACACCTTC. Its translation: CASSLISADGYTF.

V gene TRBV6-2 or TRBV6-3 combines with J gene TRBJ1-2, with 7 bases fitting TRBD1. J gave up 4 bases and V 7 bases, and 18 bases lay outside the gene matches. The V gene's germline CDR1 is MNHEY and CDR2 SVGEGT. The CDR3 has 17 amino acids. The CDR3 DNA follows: TGTGCCAGCAACCCTAACCAAGGAGGGGGCCGGGGCTATGGCTACACCTTC. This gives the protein CASNPNQGGGRGYGYTF.

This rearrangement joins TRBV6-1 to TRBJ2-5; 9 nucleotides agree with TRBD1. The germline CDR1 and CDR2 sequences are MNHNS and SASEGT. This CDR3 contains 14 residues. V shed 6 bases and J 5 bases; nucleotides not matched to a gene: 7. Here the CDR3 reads CASRAGTGYETQYF. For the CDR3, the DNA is TGTGCCAGCAGAGCCGGGACAGGGTACGAGACCCAGTACTTC.

CDR3 in DNA: TGTGCCAGCAGCCCTGACACGTCCCAAGAGACCCAGTACTTC. Translating gives CASSPDTSQETQYF. The chain recombines TRBV6-2 or TRBV6-3 with TRBJ2-5; D ambiguous. Per the germline V gene, CDR1 is MNHEY and CDR2 is SVGEGT. The CDR3 has 14 amino acids. The ends were cut back, 6 bases at V and 1 base at J, with 12 bases in the middle.

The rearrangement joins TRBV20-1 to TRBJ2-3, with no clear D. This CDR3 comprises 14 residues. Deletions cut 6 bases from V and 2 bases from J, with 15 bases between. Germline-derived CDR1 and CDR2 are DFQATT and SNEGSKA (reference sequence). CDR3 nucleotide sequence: TGCAGTGCCCGCGGCATTCCAGACACAGATACGCAGTATTTT. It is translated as CSARGIPDTDTQYF.

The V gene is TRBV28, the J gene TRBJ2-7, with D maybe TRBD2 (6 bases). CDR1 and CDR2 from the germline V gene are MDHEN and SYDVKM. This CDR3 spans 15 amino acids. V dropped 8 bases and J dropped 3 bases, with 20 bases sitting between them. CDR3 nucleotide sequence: TGTGCCAGCGGGAACCGGGACTGGTACGACTACGAGCAGTACTTC. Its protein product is CASGNRDWYDYEQYF.

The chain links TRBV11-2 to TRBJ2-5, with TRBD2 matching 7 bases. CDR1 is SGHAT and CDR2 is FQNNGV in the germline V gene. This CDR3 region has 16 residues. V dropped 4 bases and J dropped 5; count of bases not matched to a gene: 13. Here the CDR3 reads CASSSNQWTSMETQYF. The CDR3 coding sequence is TGTGCCAGCAGCTCCAATCAGTGGACTAGTATGGAGACCCAGTACTTC.

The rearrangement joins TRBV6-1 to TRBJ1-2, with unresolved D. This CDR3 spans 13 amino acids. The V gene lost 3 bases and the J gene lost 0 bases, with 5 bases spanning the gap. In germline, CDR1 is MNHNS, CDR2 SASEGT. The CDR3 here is CASSEQSNYGYTF. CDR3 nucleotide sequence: TGTGCCAGCAGTGAGCAGTCTAACTATGGCTACACCTTC.

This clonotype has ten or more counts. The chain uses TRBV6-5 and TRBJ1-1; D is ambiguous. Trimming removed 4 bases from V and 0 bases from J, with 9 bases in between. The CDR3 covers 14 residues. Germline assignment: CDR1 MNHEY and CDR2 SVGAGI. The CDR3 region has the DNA TGTGCCAGCAGTTCCTTGGGCCTGAACACTGAAGCTTTCTTT. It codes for CASSSLGLNTEAFF.

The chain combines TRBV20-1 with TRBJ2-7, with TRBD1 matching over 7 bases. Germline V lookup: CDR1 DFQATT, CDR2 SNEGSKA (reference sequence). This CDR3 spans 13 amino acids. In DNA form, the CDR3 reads TGCAGCGGTTGGGACAGCAATATCTACGAGCAGTACTTC. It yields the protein CSGWDSNIYEQYF.

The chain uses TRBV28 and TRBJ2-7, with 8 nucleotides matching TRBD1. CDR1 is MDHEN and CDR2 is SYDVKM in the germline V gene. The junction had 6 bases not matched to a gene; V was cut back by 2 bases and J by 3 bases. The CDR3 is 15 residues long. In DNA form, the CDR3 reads TGTGCCAGCAGTTTAAGGGCCAGGGGGCACTACGAGCAGTACTTC. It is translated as CASSLRARGHYEQYF.

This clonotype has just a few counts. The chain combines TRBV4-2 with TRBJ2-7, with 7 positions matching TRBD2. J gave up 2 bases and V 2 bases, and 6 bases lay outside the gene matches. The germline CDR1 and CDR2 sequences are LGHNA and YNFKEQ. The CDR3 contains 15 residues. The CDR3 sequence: CASSQNLAAPYEQYF. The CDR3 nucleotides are TGTGCCAGCAGCCAAAACCTAGCGGCCCCCTACGAGCAGTACTTC.

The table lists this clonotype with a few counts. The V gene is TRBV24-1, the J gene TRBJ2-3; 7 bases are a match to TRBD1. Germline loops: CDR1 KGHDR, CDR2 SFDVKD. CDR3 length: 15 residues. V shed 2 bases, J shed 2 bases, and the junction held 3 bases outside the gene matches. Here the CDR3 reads CATSDSGQTTDTQYF. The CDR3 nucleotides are TGTGCCACCAGTGATTCGGGACAGACCACAGATACGCAGTATTTT.

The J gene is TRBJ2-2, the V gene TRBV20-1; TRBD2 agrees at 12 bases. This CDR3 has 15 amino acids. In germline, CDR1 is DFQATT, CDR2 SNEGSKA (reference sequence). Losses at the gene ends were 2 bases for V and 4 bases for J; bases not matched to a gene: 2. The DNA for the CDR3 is TGCAGTGCTAGAACTAGCGGGAGGACCACCGGGGAGCTGTTTTTT. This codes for CSARTSGRTTGELFF.

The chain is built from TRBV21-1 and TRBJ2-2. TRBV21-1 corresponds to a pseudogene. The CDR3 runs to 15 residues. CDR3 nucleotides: TGTGCCAGCAGCAAAGGTGCTACGAACACCGGGGAGCTGTTTTTT. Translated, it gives CASSKGATNTGELFF.

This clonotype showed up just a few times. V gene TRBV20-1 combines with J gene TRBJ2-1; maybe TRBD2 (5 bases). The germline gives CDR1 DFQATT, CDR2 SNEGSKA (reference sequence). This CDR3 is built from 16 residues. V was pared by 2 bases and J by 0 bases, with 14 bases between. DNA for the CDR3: TGCAGTGCTAGAACCGGAGGACCGAGCTCCTACAATGAGCAGTTCTTC. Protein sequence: CSARTGGPSSYNEQFF.

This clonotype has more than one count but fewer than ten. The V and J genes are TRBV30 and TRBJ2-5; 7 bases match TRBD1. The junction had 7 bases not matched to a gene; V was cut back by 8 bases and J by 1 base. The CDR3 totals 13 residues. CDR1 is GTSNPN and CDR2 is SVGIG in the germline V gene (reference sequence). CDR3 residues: CALGAGGQETQYF. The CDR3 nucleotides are TGTGCCCTGGGGGCAGGGGGCCAAGAGACCCAGTACTTC.

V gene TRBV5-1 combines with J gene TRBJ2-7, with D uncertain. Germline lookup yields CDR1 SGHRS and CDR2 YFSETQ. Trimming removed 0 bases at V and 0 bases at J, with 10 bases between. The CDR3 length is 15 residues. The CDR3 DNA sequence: TGCGCCAGCAGCTTGGAGACGGTCACCTCCTACGAGCAGTACTTC. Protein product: CASSLETVTSYEQYF.

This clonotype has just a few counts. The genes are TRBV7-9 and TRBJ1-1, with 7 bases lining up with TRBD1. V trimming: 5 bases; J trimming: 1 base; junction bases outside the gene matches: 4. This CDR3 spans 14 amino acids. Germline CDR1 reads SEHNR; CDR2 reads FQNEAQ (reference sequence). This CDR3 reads CASSRQGPNTEAFF. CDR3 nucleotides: TGTGCCAGCAGCCGACAGGGTCCGAACACTGAAGCTTTCTTT.

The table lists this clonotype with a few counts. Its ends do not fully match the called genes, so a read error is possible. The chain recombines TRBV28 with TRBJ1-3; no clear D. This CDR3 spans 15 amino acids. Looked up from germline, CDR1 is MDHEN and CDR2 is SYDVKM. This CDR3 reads CASSSWQEVGNTIYF. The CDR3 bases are TGTGCCAGCAGTTCTTGGCAGGAGGTCGGAAACACCATTTATTTT.

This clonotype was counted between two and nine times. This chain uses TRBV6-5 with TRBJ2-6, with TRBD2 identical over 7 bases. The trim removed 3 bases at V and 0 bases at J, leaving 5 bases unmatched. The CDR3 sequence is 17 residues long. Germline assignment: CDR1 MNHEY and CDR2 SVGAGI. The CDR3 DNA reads TGTGCCAGCAGTTATTTTGGCGGGAGCTCTGGGGCCAACGTCCTGACTTTC. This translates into CASSYFGGSSGANVLTF.

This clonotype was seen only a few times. The CDR3, as DNA: TGTGCCAGCAGTTACGAGGGGACCGGGGCCAACGTCCTGACTTTC. Amino acids: CASSYEGTGANVLTF. This chain links TRBV6-6 with TRBJ2-6; TRBD1 or TRBD2 may be the D gene (5 bases each). Per the germline V gene, CDR1 is MNHNY and CDR2 is SVGAGI (reference sequence). The V end lost 2 bases, the J end lost 4 bases, and 9 bases lay between the germline ends. This CDR3 region has 15 residues.

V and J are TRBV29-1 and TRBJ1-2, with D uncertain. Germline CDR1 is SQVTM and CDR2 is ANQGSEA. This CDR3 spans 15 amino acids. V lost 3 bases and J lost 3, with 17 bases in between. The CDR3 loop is CSVEGYNHYDYGYTF. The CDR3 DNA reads TGCAGCGTTGAGGGATATAACCACTACGACTATGGCTACACCTTC.

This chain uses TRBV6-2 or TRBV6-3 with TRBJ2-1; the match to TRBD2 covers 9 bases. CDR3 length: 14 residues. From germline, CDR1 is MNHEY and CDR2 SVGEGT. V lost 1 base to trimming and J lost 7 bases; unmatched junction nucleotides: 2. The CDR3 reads CASSYWTSENEQFF. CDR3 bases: TGTGCCAGCAGTTACTGGACTAGCGAGAATGAGCAGTTCTTC.

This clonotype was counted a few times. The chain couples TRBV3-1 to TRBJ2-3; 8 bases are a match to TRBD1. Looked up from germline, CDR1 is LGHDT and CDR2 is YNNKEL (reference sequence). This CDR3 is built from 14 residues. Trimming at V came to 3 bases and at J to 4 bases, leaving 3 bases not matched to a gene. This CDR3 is CASSQTGAADTQYF. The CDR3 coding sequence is TGTGCCAGCAGCCAGACAGGGGCGGCAGATACGCAGTATTTT.